The 4 T cell receptor beta chains below come from one sample, sequenced in a study of blood T cells in healthy people across ages. PCR was performed a second time for about 7 to 12 cycles using a sample-barcoded 5' primer and a J-beta primer mix. TCRdb redid the calling of the 5' RACE reads with MiXCR, one entry per CDR3 protein. The table lists 2 million or so distinct CDR3 sequences, around 48% of them singletons. What was sequenced was blood. Receptor source: a woman between 40 and 55 years old in good health.

The chain combines TRBV19 with TRBJ1-2; possibly TRBD1 for D (6 bases). This CDR3 region has 15 residues. V lost 3 bases and J 5 bases, leaving 16 bases between the germline ends. CDR1 is LNHDA and CDR2 is SQIVND in the germline V gene (reference sequence). The CDR3 nucleotides read TGTGCCAGTAGTATCAGTAGGGGGGGCGCGTATGGCTACACCTTC. Protein product: CASSISRGGAYGYTF.

V is TRBV9 and J is TRBJ2-4; D remains unclear. Trimming stripped 0 bases from V and 0 bases from J, with 16 bases between. The germline V gene encodes CDR1 SGDLS and CDR2 YYNGEE. There are 18 residues in the CDR3. CDR3: CASSVGASMVLAKNIQYF. DNA of the CDR3: TGTGCCAGCAGCGTAGGGGCCTCCATGGTGTTAGCCAAAAACATTCAGTACTTC.

In this sample, this clonotype turned up many times. The V call is TRBV7-2, the J call TRBJ2-3; a possible D gene is TRBD2 (6 bases). V was clipped by 5 bases and J by 3 bases, with 12 bases between them. The CDR3 extends over 14 amino acids. Germline assignment: CDR1 SGHTA and CDR2 FQGNSA. CDR3 in amino acids: CASSLVRGTDTQYF. DNA for the CDR3: TGTGCCAGCAGCCTAGTCCGGGGGACAGATACGCAGTATTTT.

This clonotype has more than one count but fewer than ten. The CDR3 is CASSPRPRDAASYNEQFF. The CDR3, as DNA: TGTGCCAGCAGCCCCAGGCCTAGGGATGCGGCCTCCTACAATGAGCAGTTCTTC. The V and J genes are TRBV7-9 and TRBJ2-1; D is ambiguous. The V gene's germline CDR1 is SEHNR and CDR2 FQNEAQ (reference sequence). Between the trimmed V and J ends, which lost 5 bases and 0 bases, there was a span of 20 bases. This CDR3 comprises 18 residues.